This T cell receptor beta chain was sequenced in a study of Ad26.COV2.S vaccination and SARS-CoV-2 variants. Study-wide context: Participants got Ad26.COV2.S intramuscularly, once or twice 56 days apart.

Concerning this clone itself: What it binds is unknown.

The study's findings and limits: Once vaccination had occurred, spike-specific CD8+ and CD4+ T cell responses reportedly showed substantial breadth.

Assay: immunoSEQ multiplex PCR; the TCRdb copy retains only in-frame clones and omits some. The data contain about 350,000 clones, roughly 90% of them singletons. Treatment here: around 19 received Ad26.COV2.S at low or high dose, single or two shots; several received placebo; per-sample allocation not given. Collection of the samples took place on day 63 after the first injection of vaccine or placebo. Donation was by an adult aged 18-55 years who was in Boston. The CDR3 length is 14 residues. The germline V gene encodes CDR1 PRHDT and CDR2 FYEKMQ (reference sequence). Trimming left V 3 bases short and J 0 bases short, with 7 bases between.

Source: peripheral blood, taken in a trial of Ad26.COV2.S vaccine versus placebo. V gene TRBV13 combines with J gene TRBJ2-3; no definite D call. The sequence was collected from a person aged 18-60 years who received the Ad26.COV2.S COVID-19 vaccine or a placebo. The CDR3: CASSLPASTDTQYF. CDR3 nucleotide sequence: TGTGCCAGCAGCTTGCCAGCTAGCACAGATACGCAGTATTTT.